The 27 T cell receptor beta chains presented below share a single source sample, sequenced in a study of T cell responses to AZD1222 COVID-19 vaccine. Data came from immunoSEQ multiplex PCR; TCRdb stores just in-frame clones and leaves some out. The sample has 100,000 to 150,000 clones; roughly 89% are singletons. Sample: peripheral blood, taken 28 days after the second AZD1222 dose. These receptors were obtained from an adult who received the AZD1222 COVID-19 vaccine.

The J gene is TRBJ2-3, the V gene TRBV27; D tentatively fits TRBD1 or TRBD2 (5 bases each). This CDR3 contains 15 residues. The V gene lost 3 bases and the J gene lost 5 bases, with 15 bases spanning the gap. CDR1 and CDR2 from the germline V gene are MNHEY and SMNVEV (reference sequence). CDR3 coding DNA: TGTGCCAGCAGTTTTCGGGGCGACTTTATAGATACGCAGTATTTT. This encodes CASSFRGDFIDTQYF.

The chain employs TRBV4-1 and TRBJ2-7; D ambiguous. The V and J ends lost 0 bases and 3 bases respectively, with 6 bases between them. The germline V gene has CDR1 MGHRA and CDR2 YSYEKL. CDR3 size: 13 residues. The CDR3 bases are TGCGCCAGCAGCCAAGAACCTTACTACGAGCAGTACTTC. Its protein product is CASSQEPYYEQYF.

The chain carries TRBV29-1 and TRBJ2-4, with D possibly being TRBD2 (8 bases). V shed 7 bases and J shed 4 bases, with 14 bases lying between them. Germline V gene sequence: CDR1 SQVTM, CDR2 ANQGSEA. This CDR3 is 13 amino acids long. The CDR3 region has the DNA TGCAGCGCCGGGGGGGACAGTAAAAACATTCAGTACTTC. This sequence encodes CSAGGDSKNIQYF. The full variable domain, completed using reference TRBV29-1 and TRBJ2-4, is SAVISQKPSRDICQRGTSLTIQCQVDSQVTMMFWYRQQPGQSLTLIATANQGSEATYESGFVIDKFPISRPNLTFSTLTVSNMSPEDSSIYLCSAGGDSKNIQYFGAGTRLSVL.

A few counts support this clone. The chain couples TRBV18 to TRBJ2-5, with 9 bases lining up with TRBD1. This CDR3 spans 16 amino acids. V trimming: 3 bases; J trimming: 2 bases; junction bases outside the gene matches: 7. Per the germline V gene, CDR1 is KGHSH and CDR2 is LQKENI. CDR3 sequence (DNA): TGTGCCAGCTCACCGCGCGGACAGGGGAGGCAAGAGACCCAGTACTTC. This codes for CASSPRGQGRQETQYF.

V is TRBV4-3 and J is TRBJ2-1, with TRBD1 matching over 9 bases. V trimming: 4 bases; J trimming: 8 bases; junction bases outside the gene matches: 9. The V gene's germline CDR1 is LGHNA and CDR2 YSLEER. There are 15 residues in the CDR3. The CDR3 sequence: CASSPRLQGAYEQFF. The CDR3 DNA reads TGCGCCAGCAGCCCGCGACTACAGGGGGCGTATGAGCAGTTCTTC.

The CDR3: CASSDEGARTEAFF. Written as DNA, the CDR3 is TGTGCCAGCAGTGACGAGGGGGCGAGGACTGAAGCTTTCTTT. V usage is TRBV6-1 and J usage is TRBJ1-1; 7 positions agree with TRBD1. V was pared by 3 bases and J by 5 bases, with 6 bases of the junction left unmatched. Germline CDR1 and CDR2: MNHNS and SASEGT. The CDR3 sequence is 14 residues long.

The rearrangement links TRBV6-2 or TRBV6-3 to TRBJ1-2; tentatively, D is TRBD1 (6 bases). Germline CDR1 MNHEY, CDR2 SVGEGT. The V gene lost 4 bases and the J gene lost 2 bases, with 17 bases spanning the gap. The CDR3 spans 16 residues. The CDR3 nucleotides read TGTGCCAGCAGTTCCCTCTCGGGGGGCCCGAACTATGGCTACACCTTC. Protein: CASSSLSGGPNYGYTF.

The chain carries TRBV6-2 or TRBV6-3 and TRBJ1-5; 7 positions agree with TRBD1. The V gene end was trimmed by 4 bases and the J gene end by 5 bases; junction bases not matched to a gene: 2. CDR1 MNHEY and CDR2 SVGEGT come from the germline V gene. There are 13 residues in the CDR3. The CDR3 bases are TGTGCCAGCAGTTCCGACAGGGATCAGCCCCAGCATTTT. Translation gives CASSSDRDQPQHF.

The chain couples TRBV6-2 or TRBV6-3 to TRBJ2-7; D gene uncertain. Germline assignment: CDR1 MNHEY and CDR2 SVGEGT. Between the trimmed V and J ends, which lost 4 bases and 3 bases, there was a span of 4 bases. This CDR3 region has 11 residues. This chain's CDR3 is CASSFSYEQYF. CDR3 nucleotide sequence: TGTGCCAGCAGTTTTAGCTACGAGCAGTACTTC.

This chain links TRBV21-1 with TRBJ1-2; the table's D call, TRBD1, has no DNA check behind it. TRBV21-1 is a pseudogene segment. This CDR3 has 16 amino acids. The DNA of the CDR3 is TGTGCCAGCAGCAAAGAACAGGGGAGTCTTGGGTATGGCTACACCTTC. Its protein product is CASSKEQGSLGYGYTF.

The chain employs TRBV11-3 and TRBJ2-1; either TRBD1 or TRBD2 may supply D (5 bases each). This CDR3 contains 15 residues. CDR1 SGHNT and CDR2 YENEEA come from the germline V gene. V was pared by 1 base and J by 7 bases, with 14 bases between. The CDR3, as DNA: TGTGCCAGCAGCTTAGCGGGGCCCGTAAAAAATGAGCAGTTCTTC. It specifies CASSLAGPVKNEQFF.

The chain recombines TRBV29-1 with TRBJ2-7; D assignment may be TRBD1 or TRBD2 (5 bases each). Germline CDR1 reads SQVTM; CDR2 reads ANQGSEA. Trimming removed 6 bases at V and 1 base at J, with 13 bases between. The CDR3 is made up of 13 amino acids. The CDR3 DNA reads as TGCAGCGTGGGCAGGGACGGTTCCTACGAGCAGTACTTC. Amino acids: CSVGRDGSYEQYF.

The chain carries TRBV3-1 (or the pseudogene TRBV3-2) and TRBJ1-5; no definite D call. From germline, CDR1 is LGHDT and CDR2 YNNKEL (reference sequence). The V gene lost 4 bases and the J gene lost 0 bases, with 7 bases spanning the gap. The CDR3 loop spans 14 amino acids. The DNA of the CDR3 is TGTGCCAGCAGCCGGTTCACTAGCAATCAGCCCCAGCATTTT. Residues: CASSRFTSNQPQHF.

V and J are TRBV5-1 and TRBJ1-5; D perhaps matches TRBD1 (5 bases). Germline V gene sequence: CDR1 SGHRS, CDR2 YFSETQ. The CDR3 sequence is 15 residues long. V was clipped by 4 bases and J by 5 bases, with 16 bases between them. The CDR3 sequence: CASSPTGLLDQPQHF. CDR3 DNA: TGCGCCAGCAGCCCTACAGGACTCCTTGATCAGCCCCAGCATTTT. The full variable domain, rest sourced from reference TRBV5-1 and TRBJ1-5, is KAGVTQTPRYLIKTRGQQVTLSCSPISGHRSVSWYQQTPGQGLQFLFEYFSETQRNKGNFPGRFSGRQFSNSRSEMNVSTLELGDSALYLCASSPTGLLDQPQHFGDGTRLSIL.

This sequence joins TRBV5-6 and TRBJ1-6; 10 positions match TRBD1. Germline V gene data show CDR1 as SGHDT and CDR2 as YYEEEE. V dropped 5 bases and J dropped 0; count of bases not matched to a gene: 5. This CDR3 spans 17 amino acids. Here the CDR3 DNA reads TGTGCCAGCAGTCCGGACAGGGGGAGCTCCTATAATTCACCCCTCCACTTT. Its protein is CASSPDRGSSYNSPLHF.

The rearrangement joins TRBV7-2 to TRBJ2-6; 11 nucleotides line up with TRBD2. J gave up 0 bases and V 3 bases, and 4 bases lay outside the gene matches. The CDR3 is made up of 18 amino acids. Per the germline V gene, CDR1 is SGHTA and CDR2 is FQGNSA. CDR3 sequence (DNA): TGTGCCAGCAGCTTGCCGGGACTAGCGGTCTCTGGGGCCAACGTCCTGACTTTC. Translating gives CASSLPGLAVSGANVLTF.

This rearrangement joins TRBV7-2 to TRBJ1-4; D gene uncertain. The V gene lost 4 bases and the J gene lost 8 bases, with 14 bases spanning the gap. Germline CDR1 SGHTA, CDR2 FQGNSA. This CDR3 comprises 14 residues. The CDR3 DNA reads TGTGCCAGCAGCTCACCGCTCGGAGGCGAAAAACTGTTTTTT. Translating gives CASSSPLGGEKLFF.

The gene calls are TRBV6-2 or TRBV6-3 and TRBJ2-1; 7 bases are shared with TRBD2. The germline gives CDR1 MNHEY, CDR2 SVGEGT. With V trimmed by 3 bases and J by 2 bases, 4 bases remained unmatched. This CDR3 has 15 residues. CDR3 in DNA: TGTGCCAGCAGTTATGGACTAGAGCCCTACAATGAGCAGTTCTTC. It yields the protein CASSYGLEPYNEQFF.

This sequence joins TRBV5-4 and TRBJ2-7, with D maybe TRBD1 (6 bases). The CDR3 extends over 13 amino acids. The V gene lost 9 bases and the J gene lost 4 bases, with 17 bases spanning the gap. CDR1 is SGHNT and CDR2 is YYREEE in the germline V gene (reference sequence). The CDR3 spells CATGVQASYEQYF. The CDR3 DNA reads TGTGCCACAGGGGTTCAAGCATCTTACGAGCAGTACTTC.

The chain recombines TRBV19 with TRBJ1-5; D uncertain. CDR1 is LNHDA and CDR2 is SQIVND in the germline V gene (reference sequence). Trimming shortened V by 2 bases and J by 3 bases, and 11 bases separated the two germline ends. CDR3 length: 15 residues. CDR3: CASSIFRGLNQPQHF. The CDR3 region has the DNA TGTGCCAGTAGTATATTCCGAGGCCTCAATCAGCCCCAGCATTTT. The variable domain in full, completed from reference TRBV19 and TRBJ1-5, reads DGGITQSPKYLFRKEGQNVTLSCEQNLNHDAMYWYRQDPGQGLRLIYYSQIVNDFQKGDIAEGYSVSREKKESFPLTVTSAQKNPTAFYLCASSIFRGLNQPQHFGDGTRLSIL.

This clone turned up a few times. V usage is TRBV5-1 and J usage is TRBJ1-3; D not resolved. Trimming stripped 7 bases from V and 1 base from J, with 15 bases between. The CDR3 loop spans 15 amino acids. Per the germline V gene, CDR1 is SGHRS and CDR2 is YFSETQ. The CDR3 loop reads CASRPPETSGNTIYF. The CDR3 DNA sequence: TGCGCCAGCCGACCCCCGGAGACTTCTGGAAACACCATATATTTT.

CDR3 sequence: CASSHLGTGMNEQYF. The CDR3 DNA is TGTGCCAGCAGCCACCTAGGGACAGGGATGAACGAGCAGTACTTC. This chain uses TRBV3-1 (or the pseudogene TRBV3-2) with TRBJ2-7; 9 bases are a match to TRBD1. There are 15 residues in the CDR3. From germline, CDR1 is LGHDT and CDR2 YNNKEL (reference sequence). With V trimmed by 3 bases and J by 5 bases, 8 bases remained unmatched.

J is TRBJ1-3 and V is TRBV7-9; D unclear. CDR1 is SEHNR, CDR2 FQNEAQ, per germline (reference sequence). This CDR3 has 14 amino acids. V was trimmed by 1 base and J by 4 bases, leaving 8 bases between them. CDR3 region: CASSLGVEGNTIYF. Written as DNA, the CDR3 is TGTGCCAGCAGCTTAGGAGTTGAGGGAAACACCATATATTTT. Complete variable domain (other parts from reference TRBV7-9 and TRBJ1-3): DTGVSQNPRHKITKRGQNVTFRCDPISEHNRLYWYRQTLGQGPEFLTYFQNEAQLEKSRLLSDRFSAERPKGSFSTLEIQRTEQGDSAMYLCASSLGVEGNTIYFGEGSWLTVV.

The chain is built from TRBV6-5 and TRBJ1-6; D unclear. Germline assignment: CDR1 MNHEY and CDR2 SVGAGI. Trimming removed 10 bases at V and 0 bases at J, with 10 bases between. This CDR3 comprises 14 residues. Written as DNA, the CDR3 is TGTGCCATATCGACGAGCTCCTATAATTCACCCCTCCACTTT. Translated, it gives CAISTSSYNSPLHF.

The gene calls are TRBV28 and TRBJ1-3; D remains ambiguous. CDR1 MDHEN and CDR2 SYDVKM come from the germline V gene. V lost 5 bases, J lost 2 bases, and 10 bases lay in between. The CDR3 has 14 residues. The CDR3 region is CASSPHSAGNTIYF. CDR3 DNA sequence: TGTGCCAGCAGTCCACACTCCGCTGGAAACACCATATATTTT.

This sequence joins TRBV19 and TRBJ2-2, with a tentative D call TRBD2 (5 bases). V was pared by 7 bases and J by 2 bases, with 20 bases between. CDR3 length: 17 residues. Germline V gene data show CDR1 as LNHDA and CDR2 as SQIVND (reference sequence). CDR3 in DNA: TGTGCCAGTACCACGGGAAGGCAGGCAAGAAACACCGGGGAGCTGTTTTTT. Protein: CASTTGRQARNTGELFF.

The V gene is TRBV2, the J gene TRBJ1-2; no clear D gene. V was pared by 6 bases and J by 7 bases, with 6 bases between. The germline V gene encodes CDR1 SNHLY and CDR2 FYNNEI. The CDR3 covers 10 residues. Here the CDR3 DNA reads TGTGCCAGCAGGGGGATTGGCTACACCTTC. Protein: CASRGIGYTF.